The 8 T cell receptor beta chains in this list originate from one sample, sequenced in a study of neurological immune-mediated disorders. Documented time point: longitudinal time-point 1 (baseline). MiXCR, applied by TCRdb to the 5' RACE reads, yields one record per CDR3 protein. This table holds some 68,000 distinct CDR3 sequences, roughly 13% found once. Sequences were obtained from PBMCs. These receptors were collected from a female donor with HTLV-1-associated myelopathy (HAM/TSP).

The sample holds many counts of this clonotype. The chain employs TRBV5-1 and TRBJ2-3, with no clear D. The length of the CDR3 is 14 residues. V was shortened by 6 bases and J by 3 bases, with 14 bases between the two germline ends. Germline V gives CDR1 SGHRS, CDR2 YFSETQ. The CDR3 DNA is TGCGCCAGCAAGGAGCACCCAGTGACAGATACGCAGTATTTT. It is translated as CASKEHPVTDTQYF.

This clonotype came up many times. The V gene is TRBV6-5, the J gene TRBJ1-5, with a possible D match to TRBD1 (5 bases). Germline V gene lookup returns CDR1 MNHEY and CDR2 SVGAGI. V gave up 10 bases and J gave up 9 bases, with 16 bases separating them. CDR3 size: 12 residues. The CDR3 protein is CATGTGRLPQHF. CDR3 nucleotides: TGTGCCACAGGGACGGGGCGGTTGCCCCAGCATTTT.

The table lists this clonotype with a few counts. This chain links TRBV4-1 with TRBJ2-1; TRBD2 matches at 8 bases. V lost 2 bases to trimming and J lost 6 bases; unmatched junction nucleotides: 6. There are 15 residues in the CDR3. CDR1 and CDR2 from the germline V gene are MGHRA and YSYEKL. The chain's CDR3 is CASSQRPGTSNEQFF. Written as DNA, the CDR3 is TGCGCCAGCAGCCAAAGACCCGGGACTAGCAATGAGCAGTTCTTC.

The J gene is TRBJ2-1, the V gene TRBV11-2; 9 bases are shared with TRBD2. CDR1 SGHAT and CDR2 FQNNGV come from the germline V gene. CDR3 size: 16 residues. V gave up 1 base and J gave up 9 bases; unmatched junction bases: 10. Here the CDR3 reads CASSLAPRGGAFEQFF. CDR3 in DNA: TGTGCCAGCAGCTTAGCTCCCCGCGGGGGGGCGTTTGAGCAGTTCTTC.

The table lists this clonotype with many counts. The V gene is TRBV5-1, the J gene TRBJ2-3, with 10 bases aligning to TRBD2. From germline, CDR1 is SGHRS and CDR2 YFSETQ. Trimming removed 4 bases from V and 8 bases from J; junction bases left unmatched: 13. CDR3 length equals 16 residues. For the CDR3, the DNA is TGCGCCAGCAGCCCTGTAGCGGGGGGTATTCAAGTTACGCAGTATTTT. This translates into CASSPVAGGIQVTQYF. Combining the CDR3 with reference TRBV5-1 and TRBJ2-3 gives the whole variable domain KAGVTQTPRYLIKTRGQQVTLSCSPISGHRSVSWYQQTPGQGLQFLFEYFSETQRNKGNFPGRFSGRQFSNSRSEMNVSTLELGDSALYLCASSPVAGGIQVTQYFGPGTRLTVL.

This clonotype was counted at least ten times. The V gene is TRBV4-1, the J gene TRBJ2-7; D might be TRBD1 or TRBD2, each matching 5 bases. The V end lost 0 bases, the J end lost 12 bases, and 18 bases lay between the germline ends. The CDR3 covers 14 residues. The germline CDR1 and CDR2 sequences are MGHRA and YSYEKL. CDR3 in DNA: TGCGCCAGCAGCCAAGAAGGTCGAGGGGATCAGCCGTACTTC. As protein: CASSQEGRGDQPYF.

This clonotype was seen repeatedly, ten times or more. The rearrangement joins TRBV20-1 to TRBJ1-1, with D perhaps matching TRBD1 (5 bases). CDR3 size: 14 residues. Trimming removed 4 bases at V and 1 base at J, with 13 bases between. The germline gives CDR1 DFQATT, CDR2 SNEGSKA (reference sequence). CDR3 in amino acids: CSATQGPSNTEAFF. The CDR3 DNA is TGCAGTGCTACTCAGGGACCTTCGAACACTGAAGCTTTCTTT.

At least ten counts were recorded for this clonotype. The J gene is TRBJ1-1, the V gene TRBV7-9, with D perhaps matching TRBD1 (6 bases). CDR3 length: 14 amino acids. Trimming removed 1 base at V and 1 base at J, with 7 bases between. CDR1 SEHNR and CDR2 FQNEAQ come from the germline V gene (reference sequence). The CDR3 loop is CASSLGQANTEAFF. CDR3 nucleotide sequence: TGTGCCAGCAGCTTAGGACAGGCGAACACTGAAGCTTTCTTT.